A few counts support the clone carrying this TCR beta chain. Its antigen remains unknown. Germline loops: CDR1 MDHEN, CDR2 SYDVKM. The CDR3 is 14 residues long. Unmatched junction bases numbered 9, after V lost 10 bases and J lost 1 base. The source of the sample is a study of CD8 T cells in ankylosing spondylitis. Study findings and constraints: The study identified a TCR beta motif of seven or eight highly homologous variants that appeared characteristic of ankylosing spondylitis blood. From matched ankylosing spondylitis synovial fluid, disease-linked clones were reportedly recovered at significantly enriched levels.

TCRdb analysed the 5' RACE reads with MiXCR anew, one entry per CDR3 protein. The table lists around 220,000 distinct CDR3 sequences, approximately 10% of them singletons. The specimen sequenced was blood, either unsorted or a sorted T cell fraction (not recorded which). V usage is TRBV28 and J usage is TRBJ2-7; 8 nucleotides align to TRBD2. This sequence originates from a male donor with ankylosing spondylitis or in good health (not recorded which). The CDR3 bases are TGTGCCACCGGGGGGGCTAGCGGATCCTACGAGCAGTACTTC. It specifies CATGGASGSYEQYF.